A selection of T cell receptor beta chains follows, all from one sample in a study of blood T cell repertoires in COVID-19. This table comes from immunoSEQ multiplex PCR, and its TCRdb copy is limited to in-frame clones, with some not included. The sample includes about 86,000 clones, around four fifths of them seen just once. The source material was peripheral blood. Source of these receptors: a man aged 70-80 years with acute or convalescent COVID-19. The CDR3 runs from the conserved cysteine through the conserved F or W. A D gene is named only where the DNA matches it firmly. Where a row states a size, it is once, few, many or the class of an expanded clone; other rows omit it.

V gene: TRBV12-3/TRBV12-4
clone size: -
J gene: TRBJ1-2
D gene: TRBD1
CDR3 DNA: TGTGCCAGCAGTCCCCGGACAGGAATTGGCTACACCTTC
CDR3 protein: CASSPRTGIGYTF

V gene: TRBV4-2
clone size: once
J gene: TRBJ1-4
D gene: -
CDR3 DNA: TGTGCCAGCAGCCAAGTAAAGGCAGGGGTTGACGAAAAACTGTTTTTT
CDR3 protein: CASSQVKAGVDEKLFF

V gene: TRBV5-6
clone size: -
J gene: TRBJ2-3
D gene: -
CDR3 DNA: TGTGCCAGCAGCGGAAACAGGGCCCCCACAGATACGCAGTATTTT
CDR3 protein: CASSGNRAPTDTQYF

V gene: TRBV28
clone size: few
J gene: TRBJ1-1
D gene: -
CDR3 DNA: TGTGCCAGCTCGAGGGAGACTGAAGCTTTCTTT
CDR3 protein: CASSRETEAFF

V gene: TRBV27
clone size: -
J gene: TRBJ1-1
D gene: TRBD1
CDR3 DNA: TGTGCCAGCAGTAACACAGGGGGCGCGGGCACTGAAGCTTTCTTT
CDR3 protein: CASSNTGGAGTEAFF

V gene: TRBV3-1/TRBV3-2
clone size: -
J gene: TRBJ2-3
D gene: TRBD1
CDR3 DNA: TGTGCCAGCAGCCAGGACAGGGTAACAGATACGCAGTATTTT
CDR3 protein: CASSQDRVTDTQYF

V gene: TRBV28
clone size: -
J gene: TRBJ1-2
D gene: -
CDR3 DNA: TGTGCCAGCAGTTCAACGGGGAGATATGGCTACACCTTC
CDR3 protein: CASSSTGRYGYTF

V gene: TRBV5-4
clone size: -
J gene: TRBJ2-7
D gene: -
CDR3 DNA: TGTGCCAGCAGCCCTGGAGGGGGGGCCTTATCGTTTGAGCAGTACTTC
CDR3 protein: CASSPGGGALSFEQYF

V gene: TRBV6-4
clone size: few
J gene: TRBJ1-5
D gene: -
CDR3 DNA: TGTGCCAGCAGTGACGAAGAGGGTCAGCCCCAGCATTTT
CDR3 protein: CASSDEEGQPQHF

V gene: TRBV5-6
clone size: -
J gene: TRBJ1-1
D gene: TRBD1
CDR3 DNA: TGTGCCAGCAGCTTCGGGACAGGGGGCCTGAACACTGAAGCTTTCTTT
CDR3 protein: CASSFGTGGLNTEAFF

V gene: TRBV10-3
clone size: few
J gene: TRBJ1-2
D gene: TRBD1
CDR3 DNA: TGTGCCATCAGTGAACAGGGGGCGGAAGGCTACACCTTC
CDR3 protein: CAISEQGAEGYTF

V gene: TRBV18
clone size: -
J gene: TRBJ1-4
D gene: TRBD1
CDR3 DNA: TGTGCCAGCTCACTCGGGACAGGGAAAGCAGGAAAACTGTTTTTT
CDR3 protein: CASSLGTGKAGKLFF

V gene: TRBV10-3
clone size: -
J gene: TRBJ2-2
D gene: TRBD2
CDR3 DNA: TGTGCCACCCTAAGCGGGGGGCAAATCACCGGGGAGCTGTTTTTT
CDR3 protein: CATLSGGQITGELFF

V gene: TRBV5-1
clone size: -
J gene: TRBJ2-7
D gene: TRBD1
CDR3 DNA: TGCGCCAGCAGCTTGGCCGGGGGACAGGGTGACGAGCAGTACTTC
CDR3 protein: CASSLAGGQGDEQYF

V gene: TRBV7-9
clone size: -
J gene: TRBJ2-3
D gene: TRBD1
CDR3 DNA: TGTGCCAGCAGCTTCCAACAGGGGGCGGTCACAGATACGCAGTATTTT
CDR3 protein: CASSFQQGAVTDTQYF

V gene: TRBV11-2
clone size: once
J gene: TRBJ2-7
D gene: TRBD1
CDR3 DNA: TGTGCCAGCAGCCTAGGCGCAGGGGGCCTCTACGAGCAGTACTTC
CDR3 protein: CASSLGAGGLYEQYF

V gene: TRBV28
clone size: -
J gene: TRBJ1-2
D gene: -
CDR3 DNA: TGTGCCAGCAGTTTTGGAGGGTCGGCGCCAGGATATGGCTACACCTTC
CDR3 protein: CASSFGGSAPGYGYTF

V gene: TRBV19
clone size: once
J gene: TRBJ2-2
D gene: -
CDR3 DNA: TGTGCCAGTAGCGGGGGGCCCAACACCGGGGAGCTGTTTTTT
CDR3 protein: CASSGGPNTGELFF

V gene: TRBV6-2/TRBV6-3
clone size: -
J gene: TRBJ1-1
D gene: -
CDR3 DNA: TGTGCCAGCAGTTACGGACAGAGGAACACTGAAGCTTTCTTT
CDR3 protein: CASSYGQRNTEAFF

V gene: TRBV11-1
clone size: -
J gene: TRBJ2-5
D gene: TRBD2
CDR3 DNA: TGTGCCAGCACCCCACGACTAGCGGGGGCCCGAGAGACCCAGTACTTC
CDR3 protein: CASTPRLAGARETQYF